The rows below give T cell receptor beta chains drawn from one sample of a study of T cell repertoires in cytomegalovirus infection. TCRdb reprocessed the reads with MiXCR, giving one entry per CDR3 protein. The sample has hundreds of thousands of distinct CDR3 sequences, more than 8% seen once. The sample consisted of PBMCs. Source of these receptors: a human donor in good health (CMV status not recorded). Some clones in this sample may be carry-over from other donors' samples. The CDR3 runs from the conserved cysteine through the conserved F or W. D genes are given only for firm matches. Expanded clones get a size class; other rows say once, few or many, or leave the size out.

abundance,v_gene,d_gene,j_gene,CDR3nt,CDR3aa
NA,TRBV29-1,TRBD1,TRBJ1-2,TGCAGCGTTGAAGAAGGAGGGGGCGATGGCTACACCTTC,CSVEEGGGDGYTF
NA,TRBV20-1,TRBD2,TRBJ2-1,TGCAGTGTCACGACTAGCGGGGCCTACAATGAGCAGTTCTTC,CSVTTSGAYNEQFF
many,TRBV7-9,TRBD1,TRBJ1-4,TGTGCCAGCAGCTTAGCGACAGGGTCAGATGAAAAACTGTTTTTT,CASSLATGSDEKLFF
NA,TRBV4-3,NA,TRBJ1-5,TGCGCCAGCGGGCAGACTACCAATCAGCCCCAGCATTTT,CASGQTTNQPQHF
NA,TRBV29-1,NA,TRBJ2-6,TGCAGCGTTGGGCAATCCTTAACCGGGGCCAACGTCCTGACTTTC,CSVGQSLTGANVLTF
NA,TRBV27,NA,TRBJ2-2,TGTGCCAGCACCACAGCGAACACCGGGGAGCTGTTTTTT,CASTTANTGELFF
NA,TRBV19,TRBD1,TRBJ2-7,TGTGCCAGTGGTGACAGGGCCCGTCCCTACGAGCAGTACTTC,CASGDRARPYEQYF
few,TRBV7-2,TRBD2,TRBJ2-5,TGTGCCAGCAGCTTGGGGACTAGCGGGTTGAAAGAGACCCAGTACTTC,CASSLGTSGLKETQYF
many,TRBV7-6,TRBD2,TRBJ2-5,TGTGCCAGCAGCTTAGGGATCCTAGCGGGGGGTCAAGAGACCCAGTACTTC,CASSLGILAGGQETQYF
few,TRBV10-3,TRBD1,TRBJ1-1,TGTGCCATCAGAGCGGGACAGGGGAGCACTGAAGCTTTCTTT,CAIRAGQGSTEAFF
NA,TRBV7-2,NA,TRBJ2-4,TGTGCCAGCAGCTCAGACTACGGGGACATTCAGTACTTC,CASSSDYGDIQYF
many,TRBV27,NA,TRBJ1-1,TGTGCCAGCAGTGGGAGCCGGGGCCTCGCTTGGGATAACACTGAAGCTTTCTTT,CASSGSRGLAWDNTEAFF
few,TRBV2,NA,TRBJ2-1,TGTGCCAGCAGTGAGCGGCGGGGTCGCTCCTACAATGAGCAGTTCTTC,CASSERRGRSYNEQFF
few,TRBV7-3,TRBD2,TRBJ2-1,TGTGCCAGCAGCTTGCATCAGAGTAGCGGGGGTGGTGAGCAGTTCTTC,CASSLHQSSGGGEQFF
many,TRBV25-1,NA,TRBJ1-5,TGTGCCAGCAGTGAATCGGGGAATCAGCCCCAGCATTTT,CASSESGNQPQHF
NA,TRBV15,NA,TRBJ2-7,TGTGCCACCAGCAGAGAAGCGGAGGCGGGCGAGCAGTACTTC,CATSREAEAGEQYF
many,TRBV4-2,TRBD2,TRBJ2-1,TGTGCCAGCAGCCAAGGAGGGCTGGGCGGGAGGGCCGAGAATGAGCAGTTCTTC,CASSQGGLGGRAENEQFF
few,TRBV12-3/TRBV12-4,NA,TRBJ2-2,TGTGCCAGCAGTTTAGGCTACACCGGGGAGCTGTTTTTT,CASSLGYTGELFF
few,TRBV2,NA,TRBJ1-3,TGTGCCAGCAGCAAGTCCTTTAATGGAAACACCATATATTTT,CASSKSFNGNTIYF
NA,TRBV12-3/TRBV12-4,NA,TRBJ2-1,TGTGCCAGCAGTTTCCCAGGTAGTCGGACATGGGCCCGTTCTAGGGACAATGAGCAGTTCTTC,CASSFPGSRTWARSRDNEQFF
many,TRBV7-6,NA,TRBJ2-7,TGTGCCAGCAGCTCTCGTCACTCCTACGAGCAGTACTTC,CASSSRHSYEQYF
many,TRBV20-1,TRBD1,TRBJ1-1,TGCAGTGCTGACGACAGGGGTTCGGCGAACACTGAAGCTTTCTTT,CSADDRGSANTEAFF